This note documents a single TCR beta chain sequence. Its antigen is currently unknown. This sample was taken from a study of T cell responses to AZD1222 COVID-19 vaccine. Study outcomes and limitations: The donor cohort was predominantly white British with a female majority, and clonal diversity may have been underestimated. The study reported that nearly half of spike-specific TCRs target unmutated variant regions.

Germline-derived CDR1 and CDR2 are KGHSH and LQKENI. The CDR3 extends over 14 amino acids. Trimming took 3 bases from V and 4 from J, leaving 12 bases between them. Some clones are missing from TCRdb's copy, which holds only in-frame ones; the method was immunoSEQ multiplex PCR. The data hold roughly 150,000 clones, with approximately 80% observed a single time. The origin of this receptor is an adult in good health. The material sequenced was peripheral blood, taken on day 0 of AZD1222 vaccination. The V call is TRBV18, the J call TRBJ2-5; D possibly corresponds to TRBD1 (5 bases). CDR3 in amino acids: CASSPRQGIETQYF. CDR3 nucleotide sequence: TGTGCCAGCTCACCGCGGCAGGGTATAGAGACCCAGTACTTC.